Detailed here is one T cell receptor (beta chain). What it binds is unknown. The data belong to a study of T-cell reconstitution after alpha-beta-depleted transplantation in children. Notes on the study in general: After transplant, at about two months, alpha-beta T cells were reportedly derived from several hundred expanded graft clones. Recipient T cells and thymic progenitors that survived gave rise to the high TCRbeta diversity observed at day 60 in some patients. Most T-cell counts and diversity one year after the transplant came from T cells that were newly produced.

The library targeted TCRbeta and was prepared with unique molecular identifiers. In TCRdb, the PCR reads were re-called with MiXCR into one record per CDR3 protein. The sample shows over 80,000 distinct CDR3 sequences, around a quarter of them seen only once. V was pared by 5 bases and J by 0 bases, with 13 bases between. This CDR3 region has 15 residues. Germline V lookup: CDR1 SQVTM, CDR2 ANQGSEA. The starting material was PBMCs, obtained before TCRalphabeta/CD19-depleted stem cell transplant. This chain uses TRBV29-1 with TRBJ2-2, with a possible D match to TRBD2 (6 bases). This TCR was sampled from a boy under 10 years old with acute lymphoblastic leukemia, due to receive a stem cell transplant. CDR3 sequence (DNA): TGCAGCGTTTTGGGACTCATCGCGAACACCGGGGAGCTGTTTTTT. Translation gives CSVLGLIANTGELFF.